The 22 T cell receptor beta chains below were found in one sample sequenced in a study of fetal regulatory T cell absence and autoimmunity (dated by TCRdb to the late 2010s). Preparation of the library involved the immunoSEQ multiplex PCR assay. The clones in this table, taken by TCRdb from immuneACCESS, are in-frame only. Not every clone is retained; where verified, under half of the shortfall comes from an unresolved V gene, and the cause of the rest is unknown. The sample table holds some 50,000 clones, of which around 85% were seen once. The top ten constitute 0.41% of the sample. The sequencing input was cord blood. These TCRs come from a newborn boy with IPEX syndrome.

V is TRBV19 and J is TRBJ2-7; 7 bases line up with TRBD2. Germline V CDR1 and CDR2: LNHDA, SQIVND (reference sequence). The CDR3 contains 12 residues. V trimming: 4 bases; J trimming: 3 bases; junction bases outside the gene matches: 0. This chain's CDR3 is CASSTGGYEQYF. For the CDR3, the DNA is TGTGCCAGTAGTACGGGGGGCTACGAGCAGTACTTC.

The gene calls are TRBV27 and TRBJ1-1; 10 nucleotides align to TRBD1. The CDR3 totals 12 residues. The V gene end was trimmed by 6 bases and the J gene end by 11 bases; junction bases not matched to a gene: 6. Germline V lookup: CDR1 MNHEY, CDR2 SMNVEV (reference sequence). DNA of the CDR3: TGTGCCAGCAGACGGGACAGGGGAATGGCTTTCTTT. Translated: CASRRDRGMAFF.

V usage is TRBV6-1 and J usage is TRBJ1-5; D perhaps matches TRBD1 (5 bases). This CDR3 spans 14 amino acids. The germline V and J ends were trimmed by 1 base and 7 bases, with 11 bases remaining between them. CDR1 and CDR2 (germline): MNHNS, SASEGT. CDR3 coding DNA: TGTGCCAGCAGTGAAGTTAGACAGTCCCAGCCCCAGCATTTT. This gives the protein CASSEVRQSQPQHF.

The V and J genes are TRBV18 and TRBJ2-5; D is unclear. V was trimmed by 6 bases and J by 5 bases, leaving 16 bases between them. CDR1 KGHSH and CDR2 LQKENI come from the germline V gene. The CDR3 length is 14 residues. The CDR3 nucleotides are TGTGCCAGCTCCCCTTTTCCTAGGAAGGAGACCCAGTACTTC. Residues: CASSPFPRKETQYF.

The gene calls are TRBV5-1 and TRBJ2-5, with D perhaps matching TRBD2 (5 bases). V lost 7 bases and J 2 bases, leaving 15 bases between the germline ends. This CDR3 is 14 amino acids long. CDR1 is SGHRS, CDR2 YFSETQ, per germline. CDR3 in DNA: TGCGCCAGCCGTATAGCGCCCGAACAAGAGACCCAGTACTTC. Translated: CASRIAPEQETQYF.

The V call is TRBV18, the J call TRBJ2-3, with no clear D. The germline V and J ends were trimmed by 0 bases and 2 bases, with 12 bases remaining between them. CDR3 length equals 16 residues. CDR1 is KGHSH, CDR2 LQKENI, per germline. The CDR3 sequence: CASSPPRQRDTDTQYF. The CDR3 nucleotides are TGTGCCAGCTCACCACCGCGGCAGAGAGACACAGATACGCAGTATTTT.

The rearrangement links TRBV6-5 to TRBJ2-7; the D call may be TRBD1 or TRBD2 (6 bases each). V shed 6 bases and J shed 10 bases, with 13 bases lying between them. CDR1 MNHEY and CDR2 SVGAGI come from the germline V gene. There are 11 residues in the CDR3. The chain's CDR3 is CASSHEGGQYF. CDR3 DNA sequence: TGTGCCAGCAGCCACGAGGGGGGACAGTACTTC.

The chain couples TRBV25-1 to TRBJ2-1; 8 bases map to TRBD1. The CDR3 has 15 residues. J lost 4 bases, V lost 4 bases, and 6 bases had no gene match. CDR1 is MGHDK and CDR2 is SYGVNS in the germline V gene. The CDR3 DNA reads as TGTGCCAGCAGTGCCGACAGGGGCCCTTACAATGAGCAGTTCTTC. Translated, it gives CASSADRGPYNEQFF.

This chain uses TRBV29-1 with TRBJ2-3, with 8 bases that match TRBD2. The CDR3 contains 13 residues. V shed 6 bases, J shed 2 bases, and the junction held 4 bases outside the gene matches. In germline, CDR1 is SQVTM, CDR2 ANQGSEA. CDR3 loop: CSVASGPTDTQYF. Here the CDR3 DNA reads TGCAGCGTGGCTAGCGGGCCCACAGATACGCAGTATTTT.

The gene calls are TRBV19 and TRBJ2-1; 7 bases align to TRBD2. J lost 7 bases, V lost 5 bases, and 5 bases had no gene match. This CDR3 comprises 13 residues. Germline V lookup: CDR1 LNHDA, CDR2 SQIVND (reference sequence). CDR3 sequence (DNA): TGTGCCAGTAGTCGGGGGGTCCCTAATGAGCAGTTCTTC. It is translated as CASSRGVPNEQFF.

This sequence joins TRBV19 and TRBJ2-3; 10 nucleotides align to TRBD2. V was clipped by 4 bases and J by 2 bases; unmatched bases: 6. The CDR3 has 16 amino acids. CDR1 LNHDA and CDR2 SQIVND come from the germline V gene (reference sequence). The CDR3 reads CASSTLAGEVTDTQYF. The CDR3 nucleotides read TGTGCCAGTAGTACGCTAGCGGGAGAGGTCACAGATACGCAGTATTTT.

The CDR3 DNA is TGTGCCAGCTCACCACCGACTAGCGGGGGGTATAATGAGCAGTTCTTC. It translates to CASSPPTSGGYNEQFF. V is TRBV18 and J is TRBJ2-1, with 13 bases that match TRBD2. Germline V gene sequence: CDR1 KGHSH, CDR2 LQKENI. This CDR3 has 16 residues. After removal of 0 bases from V and 7 bases from J, the junction contained 3 bases not matched to a gene.

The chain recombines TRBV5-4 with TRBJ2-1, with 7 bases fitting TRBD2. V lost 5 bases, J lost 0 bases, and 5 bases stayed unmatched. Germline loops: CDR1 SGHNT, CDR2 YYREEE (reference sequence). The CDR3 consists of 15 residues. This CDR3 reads CASRQAGSSYNEQFF. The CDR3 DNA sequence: TGTGCCAGCAGACAAGCGGGGAGCTCCTACAATGAGCAGTTCTTC.

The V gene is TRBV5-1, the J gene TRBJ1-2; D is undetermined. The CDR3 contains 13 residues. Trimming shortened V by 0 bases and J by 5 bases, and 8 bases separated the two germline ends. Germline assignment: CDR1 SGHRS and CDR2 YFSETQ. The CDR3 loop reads CASSLEGFYGYTF. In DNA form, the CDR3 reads TGCGCCAGCAGCTTGGAAGGGTTTTATGGCTACACCTTC.

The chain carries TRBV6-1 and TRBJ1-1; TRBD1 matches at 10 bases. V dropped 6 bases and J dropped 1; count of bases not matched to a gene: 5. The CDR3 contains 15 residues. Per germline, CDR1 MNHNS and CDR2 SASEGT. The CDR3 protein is CASSGQGVGNTEAFF. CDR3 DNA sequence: TGTGCCAGCAGCGGACAGGGGGTCGGGAACACTGAAGCTTTCTTT.

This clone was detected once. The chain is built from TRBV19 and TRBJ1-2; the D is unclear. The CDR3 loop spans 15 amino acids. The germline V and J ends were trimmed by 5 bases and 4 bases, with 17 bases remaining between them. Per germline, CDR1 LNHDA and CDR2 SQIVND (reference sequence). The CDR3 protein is CASSYPPAGSYGYTF. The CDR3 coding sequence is TGTGCCAGTAGTTATCCCCCCGCGGGGAGCTATGGCTACACCTTC.

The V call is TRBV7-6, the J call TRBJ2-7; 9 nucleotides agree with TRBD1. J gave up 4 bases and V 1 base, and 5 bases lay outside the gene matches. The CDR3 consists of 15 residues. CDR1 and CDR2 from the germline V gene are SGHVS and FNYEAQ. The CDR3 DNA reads TGTGCCAGCAGCTTAGGTGGACAGGGGAGATACGAGCAGTACTTC. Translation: CASSLGGQGRYEQYF.

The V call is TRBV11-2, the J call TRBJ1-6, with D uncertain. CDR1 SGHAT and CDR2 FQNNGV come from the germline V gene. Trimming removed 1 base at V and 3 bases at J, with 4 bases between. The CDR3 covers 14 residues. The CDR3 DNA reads TGTGCCAGCAGCTTAGGACACTATAATTCACCCCTCCACTTT. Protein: CASSLGHYNSPLHF.

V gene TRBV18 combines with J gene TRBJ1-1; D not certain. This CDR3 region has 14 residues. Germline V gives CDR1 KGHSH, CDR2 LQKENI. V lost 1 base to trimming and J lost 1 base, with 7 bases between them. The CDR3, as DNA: TGTGCCAGCTCACCACGTACCGGGAACACTGAAGCTTTCTTT. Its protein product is CASSPRTGNTEAFF.

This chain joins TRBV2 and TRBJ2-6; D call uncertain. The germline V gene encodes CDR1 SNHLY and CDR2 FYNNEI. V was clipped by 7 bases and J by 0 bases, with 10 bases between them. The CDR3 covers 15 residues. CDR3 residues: CASKRLYSGANVLTF. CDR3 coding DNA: TGTGCCAGCAAACGGCTGTACTCTGGGGCCAACGTCCTGACTTTC.

CDR3 sequence reads: CASSLWTSAISSTDTQYF. Here the CDR3 DNA reads TGCGCCAGCAGCTTGTGGACTAGCGCAATATCCAGCACAGATACGCAGTATTTT. This rearrangement joins TRBV5-1 to TRBJ2-3; the match to TRBD2 covers 9 bases. Germline CDR1 SGHRS, CDR2 YFSETQ. J gave up 0 bases and V 1 base, and 9 bases lay outside the gene matches. The length of the CDR3 is 18 residues.

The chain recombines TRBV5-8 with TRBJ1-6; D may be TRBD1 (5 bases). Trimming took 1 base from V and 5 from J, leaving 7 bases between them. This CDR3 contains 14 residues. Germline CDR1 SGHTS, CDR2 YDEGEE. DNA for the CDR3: TGTGCCAGCAGCTTGTACAGGAATAATTCACCCCTCCACTTT. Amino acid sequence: CASSLYRNNSPLHF.